This T cell receptor beta chain was sequenced for a study of cytomegalovirus exposure and HLA in healthy donors. Study as a whole: The early release's HLA-typed donors yielded 65 million to 85 million unique TCRs. Overall study findings and caveats: Common viral pathogens seemed to be connected with several of the most significant clusters, according to a later analysis. Accurate predictions that matched the HLA-A and HLA-B alleles of most subjects were reportedly made from TCR beta sequences.

The V gene lost 7 bases and the J gene lost 3 bases, with 9 bases spanning the gap. Per germline, CDR1 SQVTM and CDR2 ANQGSEA. CDR3 size: 11 residues. On this clone itself: Its antigen is currently unknown.

The study ran its PCR with 60 Vbeta and 13 Jbeta primers. Method: immunoSEQ multiplex PCR; TCRdb's copy keeps in-frame clones and lacks some. The repertoire holds under 150,000 clones, with 75% to 85% as singletons. The sequencing sample was made of PBMCs. This TCR derives from a man in his fifties in good health and CMV-seronegative. This chain connects TRBV29-1 to TRBJ1-2, with D perhaps matching TRBD1 (5 bases). The CDR3 loop is CSGGEDYGYTF. The DNA for the CDR3 is TGCAGCGGAGGGGAGGACTATGGCTACACCTTC.